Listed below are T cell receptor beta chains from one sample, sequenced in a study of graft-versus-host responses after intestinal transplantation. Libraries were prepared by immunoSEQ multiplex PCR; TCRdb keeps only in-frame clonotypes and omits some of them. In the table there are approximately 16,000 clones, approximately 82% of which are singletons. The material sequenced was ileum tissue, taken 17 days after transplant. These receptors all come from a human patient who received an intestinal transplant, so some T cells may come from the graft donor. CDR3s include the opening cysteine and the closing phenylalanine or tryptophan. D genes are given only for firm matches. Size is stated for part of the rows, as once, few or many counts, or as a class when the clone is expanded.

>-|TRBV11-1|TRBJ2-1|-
TGTGCCAGCAGCTTATTGGACAATGAGCAGTTCTTC
CASSLLDNEQFF
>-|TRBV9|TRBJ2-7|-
TGTGCCAGCAGCTTAAGCCCCTCCTACGAGCAGTACTTC
CASSLSPSYEQYF
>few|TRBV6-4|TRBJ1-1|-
TGTGCCAGCAGTGAAAGAGGGAACACTGAAGCTTTCTTT
CASSERGNTEAFF
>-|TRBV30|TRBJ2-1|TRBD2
TGTGCCTGGAGTGTACTGGGGGCGGGAGGGCCGGTGAATGAGCAGTTCTTC
CAWSVLGAGGPVNEQFF
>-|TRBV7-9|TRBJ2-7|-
TGTGCCAGCAGCTTGGGTGTCTACGAGCAGTACTTC
CASSLGVYEQYF
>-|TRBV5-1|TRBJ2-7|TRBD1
TGCGCCAGCAGCCCCCGACAGGGGGAAGCCTACGAGCAGTACTTC
CASSPRQGEAYEQYF
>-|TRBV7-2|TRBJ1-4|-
TGTGCCAGCAGCTTAGGGGGGGCAGGGAATGAAAAACTGTTTTTT
CASSLGGAGNEKLFF
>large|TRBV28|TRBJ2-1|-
TGTGCCAGCAGTTCTGAGGGGGTCGATGAGCAGTTCTTC
CASSSEGVDEQFF
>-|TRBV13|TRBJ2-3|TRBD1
TGTGCCAGCAGATCCGGACAGGGGGAGACAGATACGCAGTATTTT
CASRSGQGETDTQYF
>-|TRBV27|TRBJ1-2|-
TGTGCCAGCAGTTGGTCAGGGCGCCACCACTATGGCTACACCTTC
CASSWSGRHHYGYTF
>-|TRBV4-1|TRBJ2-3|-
TGCGCCAGCAGCCAGGGCCCGAACACAGATACGCAGTATTTT
CASSQGPNTDTQYF
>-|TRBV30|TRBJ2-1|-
TGTGCCTGGAGTCCCCATCGACCGGGTTCCTACAATGAGCAGTTCTTC
CAWSPHRPGSYNEQFF
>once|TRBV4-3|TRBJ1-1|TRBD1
TGCGCCAGCAGCCAAGAAACGCCCGGGACAGGGAGAGGTGAAGCTTTCTTT
CASSQETPGTGRGEAFF
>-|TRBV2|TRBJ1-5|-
TGTGCCAGCAGTGAACTGTTTAGGGCACACAATCAGCCCCAGCATTTT
CASSELFRAHNQPQHF
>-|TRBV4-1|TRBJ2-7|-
TGCGCCAGCAGCCAAGCGGCCGGGACTCTCCTATCCTACGAGCAGTACTTC
CASSQAAGTLLSYEQYF
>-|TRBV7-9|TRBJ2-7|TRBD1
TGTGCCAGCAGCTTAGATAGTAGGACAGGGGCCCCTCTTGGCTACGAGCAGTACTTC
CASSLDSRTGAPLGYEQYF
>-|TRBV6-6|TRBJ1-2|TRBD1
TGTGCCAGCAGTGGCGACAGGGGAGTGTACACCTTC
CASSGDRGVYTF
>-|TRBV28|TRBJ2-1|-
TGTGCCAGCAGCGCCCGGCGGAGTAGCTCCTACAATGAGCAGTTCTTC
CASSARRSSSYNEQFF
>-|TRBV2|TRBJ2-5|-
TGTGCCAGCAGTGAGGGGACCCAGTACTTC
CASSEGTQYF
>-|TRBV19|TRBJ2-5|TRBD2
TGTGCCAGTAGTATTCGGGGAGGGGCGAGGGAGACCCAGTACTTC
CASSIRGGARETQYF
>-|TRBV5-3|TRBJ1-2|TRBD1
TGTGCCAGAAGCAAAGACAGGGTAGGAGATGGCTACACCTTC
CARSKDRVGDGYTF
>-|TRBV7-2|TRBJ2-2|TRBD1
TGTGCCAGCAGCTTTCCTGGGACAGTGACCGGGGAGCTGTTTTTT
CASSFPGTVTGELFF
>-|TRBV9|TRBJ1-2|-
TGTGCCAGCAGCGTGGGGGGGCAGGGGCGCAACTATGGCTACACCTTC
CASSVGGQGRNYGYTF
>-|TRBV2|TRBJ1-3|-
TGTGCCAGCAGTGGGACCGCAGGAAACACCATATATTTT
CASSGTAGNTIYF
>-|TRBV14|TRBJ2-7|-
TGTGCCAGCAGCCAACGTTCGTCATGCTACGAGCAGTACTTC
CASSQRSSCYEQYF
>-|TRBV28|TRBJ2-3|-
TGTGCCAGCAGTTTGTCGACTCCCAATACGCAGTATTTT
CASSLSTPNTQYF
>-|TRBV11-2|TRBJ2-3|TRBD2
TGTGCCAGCAGCGCCCGCGGGCGGGGGACAGATACGCAGTATTTT
CASSARGRGTDTQYF
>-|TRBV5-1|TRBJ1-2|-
TGCGCCAGCAGCCTGCAGGGATCTGGCTACACCTTC
CASSLQGSGYTF
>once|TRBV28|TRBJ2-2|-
TGTGCCAGCAGTTTTCAGCGGCCGACCGGCACCGGGGAGCTGTTTTTT
CASSFQRPTGTGELFF
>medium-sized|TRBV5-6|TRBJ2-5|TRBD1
TGTGCCAGCAGCTTGGAGGGACAGGGACAAGAGACCCAGTACTTC
CASSLEGQGQETQYF
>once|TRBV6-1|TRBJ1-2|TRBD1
TGTGCCAGCAGTGTACGACCAGGGACAGGGGCCGTCTATGGCTACACCTTC
CASSVRPGTGAVYGYTF
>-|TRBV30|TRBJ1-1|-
TGTGCCTGGAGTCGGGGTTCGAACACTGAAGCTTTCTTT
CAWSRGSNTEAFF
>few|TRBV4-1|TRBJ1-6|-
TGCGCCAGCAGTCTCCCGGGTTCTAATTCACCCCTCCACTTT
CASSLPGSNSPLHF
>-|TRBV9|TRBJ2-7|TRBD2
TGTGCCAGCAGCGTAGGTACTAGCGGGAGCAACGAGCAGTACTTC
CASSVGTSGSNEQYF
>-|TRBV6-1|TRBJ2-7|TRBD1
TGTGCCAGCAGTTCTTGGCAGGGACAGTCCTACGAGCAGTACTTC
CASSSWQGQSYEQYF
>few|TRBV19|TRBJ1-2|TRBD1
TGTGCCAGTAGGCGGACAGGGTTCTATGGCTACACCTTC
CASRRTGFYGYTF
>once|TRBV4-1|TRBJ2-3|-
TGCGCCAGCAGCCAAGATTTGGGCCCCCCTCTGGGCACAGATACGCAGTATTTT
CASSQDLGPPLGTDTQYF
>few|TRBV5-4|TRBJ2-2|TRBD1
TGTGCCAGCAGCTTGAGTGGGACAGGAGCCACCGGGGAGCTGTTTTTT
CASSLSGTGATGELFF
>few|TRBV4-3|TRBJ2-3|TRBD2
TGCGCCAGCAGCCAAGAGGACCGGATAGAGGCGGGAGGAGATACGCAGTATTTT
CASSQEDRIEAGGDTQYF
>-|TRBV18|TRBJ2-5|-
TGTGCCAGCTCACCACTAACCCTTTGGACCCAGTACTTC
CASSPLTLWTQYF
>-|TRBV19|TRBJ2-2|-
TGTGCCAGTAGTACCCCAGAGTGGCCCACTTATGGGGAGCTGTTTTTT
CASSTPEWPTYGELFF
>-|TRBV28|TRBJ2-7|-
TGTGCCAGCAGTTTCAGGGGGGGAAGGATTACAGGGATCTCCTACGAGCAGTACTTC
CASSFRGGRITGISYEQYF
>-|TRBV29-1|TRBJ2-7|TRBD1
TGCAGCGTAGAACAGGGGGTCGACGAGCAGTACTTC
CSVEQGVDEQYF
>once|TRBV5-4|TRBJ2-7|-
TGTGCCAGCAGCTTGGGACTAGATGGGTATGTGCAGTACTTC
CASSLGLDGYVQYF
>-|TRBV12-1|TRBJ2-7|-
TGTGCCAGCAGCTCAGAGGGAACCCGCGAGCAGTACTTC
CASSSEGTREQYF
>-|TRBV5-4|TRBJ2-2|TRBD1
TGTGCCAGCAGCTGGGGACAGGGGGCGAACACCGGGGAGCTGTTTTTT
CASSWGQGANTGELFF
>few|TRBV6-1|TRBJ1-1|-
TGTGCCAGTAGGGAGGGTGCAGGGCTAGCTTTCTTT
CASREGAGLAFF
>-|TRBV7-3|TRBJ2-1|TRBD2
TGTGCCAGCAGCCGGATAGCGGGAGGGGCCCGTGGTGAGCAGTTCTTC
CASSRIAGGARGEQFF
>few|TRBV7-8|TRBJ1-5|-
TGTGCCAGCAGCTTAGGCCCCCTCAATGACTATAGCAATCAGCCCCAGCATTTT
CASSLGPLNDYSNQPQHF
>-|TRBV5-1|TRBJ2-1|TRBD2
TGCGCCAGCAGCTTGGGGGCCGGGAGGGGAGGCAATGAGCAGTTCTTC
CASSLGAGRGGNEQFF
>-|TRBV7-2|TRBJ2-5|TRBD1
TGTGCCAGCACTACAGGGGGCGGGTTATTAGAGACCCAGTACTTC
CASTTGGGLLETQYF
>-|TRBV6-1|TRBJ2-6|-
TGTGCCAGCAGTGGGACAACCCCGGGCACTGGGGCCAACGTCCTGACTTTC
CASSGTTPGTGANVLTF
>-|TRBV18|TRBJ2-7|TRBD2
TGTGCCAGCTCCTCACTCACTAGCGGGAGTTTGGGCGAGCAGTACTTC
CASSSLTSGSLGEQYF